This T cell receptor (beta chain) came from a study of Ad26.COV2.S vaccination and SARS-CoV-2 variants. The CDR3 totals 14 residues. Germline V gene lookup returns CDR1 SGHNT and CDR2 YENEEA. V gave up 3 bases and J gave up 1 base, with 9 bases separating them. Using immunoSEQ multiplex PCR, the repertoire was profiled, and TCRdb retains in-frame clones only, with some absent. The sample has around 450,000 clones, about 91% seen once; the top ten hold about 2.7%. Treatment reported: around 19 received Ad26.COV2.S at low or high dose, single or two shots; 5 received placebo; per-sample allocation not given. Each sample was drawn 63 days after the first injection (of vaccine or placebo).

This sample comprised peripheral blood, obtained in a trial of Ad26.COV2.S vaccine versus placebo. The rearrangement links TRBV11-3 to TRBJ1-1; a possible D gene is TRBD1 (6 bases). The TCR originated in a person aged 18-65 years who received the Ad26.COV2.S COVID-19 vaccine or a placebo. CDR3 loop: CASSFQGRNTEAFF. The CDR3 coding sequence is TGTGCCAGCAGCTTTCAGGGGAGGAACACTGAAGCTTTCTTT.